This T cell receptor beta chain was sequenced for a study of cytomegalovirus exposure and HLA in healthy donors. Findings and caveats of the study: Both high specificity and high sensitivity reportedly marked the classifier's diagnosis of cytomegalovirus status. In vitro experiments confirmed that three CMV-associated chains were specific for CMV antigens. Subsequent analysis of the approximately 110 validation repertoires found a tendency for first-cohort TCR clusters to co-occur.

Comment on this clone: Its antigen remains unidentified.

Some clones are missing from TCRdb's copy, which holds only in-frame ones; the method was immunoSEQ multiplex PCR. The sample carries about 150,000 clones, approximately 86% recorded once. The CDR3 sequence is 15 residues long. Between the trimmed V and J ends, which lost 7 bases and 0 bases, there was a span of 15 bases. Germline assignment: CDR1 SGHAT and CDR2 FQDESV (reference sequence). The clonotype originates from a human donor in good health. Sequencing was done on a sample of PBMCs. The chain couples TRBV11-1 to TRBJ1-1; D remains ambiguous. CDR3 amino acids: CASTPYNRMNTEAFF. For the CDR3, the DNA is TGTGCCAGCACTCCCTACAACAGAATGAACACTGAAGCTTTCTTT.